The subject of this entry is one TCR beta chain. The CDR3 extends over 12 amino acids. V shed 6 bases and J shed 4 bases, with 7 bases lying between them. This entry comes from a study of control samples from healthy donors and cancer patients. Data came from immunoSEQ multiplex PCR; TCRdb stores just in-frame clones and leaves some out. The sample lists 90,000 to 100,000 clones, about 87% occurring once. The V and J genes are TRBV12-3 or TRBV12-4 and TRBJ1-5; no clear D gene. Specimen: blood. The receptor was isolated from a woman in her 70s in good health. CDR3 in DNA: TGTGCCAGCAGACTAGGGAATCAGCCCCAGCATTTT. Protein product: CASRLGNQPQHF.